These 7 T cell receptor beta chains came from one sample sequenced in a study of graft-versus-host responses after intestinal transplantation. The method was immunoSEQ multiplex PCR; TCRdb's version includes in-frame clones alone and lacks a portion of them. Found here are about 82,000 clones, less than 95% of them singletons; the top ten hold 0.35%. The antigens these receptors bind are not known. The input for sequencing was unstimulated CD4+ T cells sorted from spleen or lymph node cells, taken before transplant. These receptor sequences come from a human donor who was the organ donor for an intestinal transplant.

This clone has ten or more counts. The rearrangement links TRBV2 to TRBJ2-5, with unresolved D. The CDR3 loop spans 12 amino acids. Germline-derived CDR1 and CDR2 are SNHLY and FYNNEI. V gave up 7 bases and J gave up 1 base, with 7 bases separating them. CDR3 DNA sequence: TGTGCCAGCATCCAGTCCCAAGAGACCCAGTACTTC. Translation: CASIQSQETQYF.

The chain uses TRBV2 and TRBJ1-4, with D possibly being TRBD1 (5 bases). Trimming removed 1 base at V and 3 bases at J, with 9 bases between. Per the germline V gene, CDR1 is SNHLY and CDR2 is FYNNEI. The CDR3 has 15 amino acids. The CDR3 nucleotides are TGTGCCAGCAGTGAAGGTGGGGCTTCTAATGAAAAACTGTTTTTT. Its translation: CASSEGGASNEKLFF.

This chain joins TRBV19 and TRBJ2-1; TRBD2 agrees at 12 bases. Germline CDR1 reads LNHDA; CDR2 reads SQIVND (reference sequence). This CDR3 is built from 18 residues. V trimming: 11 bases; J trimming: 0 bases; junction bases outside the gene matches: 14. CDR3 residues: CAAGGLAGIPSSYNEQFF. CDR3 sequence (DNA): TGTGCCGCCGGCGGACTAGCGGGAATACCAAGCTCCTACAATGAGCAGTTCTTC. The variable domain in full, completed from reference TRBV19 and TRBJ2-1, reads DGGITQSPKYLFRKEGQNVTLSCEQNLNHDAMYWYRQDPGQGLRLIYYSQIVNDFQKGDIAEGYSVSREKKESFPLTVTSAQKNPTAFYLCAAGGLAGIPSSYNEQFFGPGTRLTVL.

This chain links TRBV19 with TRBJ2-2; D gene ambiguous. Germline V gene data show CDR1 as LNHDA and CDR2 as SQIVND (reference sequence). CDR3 length: 15 amino acids. V was shortened by 6 bases and J by 3 bases, with 14 bases between the two germline ends. Here the CDR3 DNA reads TGTGCCAGTAGCATGCGACTCCTCCACACCGGGGAGCTGTTTTTT. The encoded protein is CASSMRLLHTGELFF.

This clone was seen only a few times. The CDR3 loop reads CASSPGGSNNYGYTF. In DNA form, the CDR3 reads TGTGCCAGCAGCCCAGGGGGCTCTAATAACTATGGCTACACCTTC. This chain connects TRBV28 to TRBJ1-2, with 8 nucleotides matching TRBD1. Trimming removed 6 bases from V and 1 base from J; junction bases left unmatched: 7. The CDR3 length is 15 residues. Germline CDR1 is MDHEN and CDR2 is SYDVKM.

The gene calls are TRBV27 and TRBJ1-1; D perhaps matches TRBD1 (6 bases). This CDR3 has 16 residues. The V and J ends lost 6 bases and 3 bases respectively, with 20 bases between them. CDR1 and CDR2 (germline): MNHEY, SMNVEV (reference sequence). The CDR3 DNA reads TGTGCCAGCAGACCTTTAACTTGGACAGATGACACTGAAGCTTTCTTT. Translated: CASRPLTWTDDTEAFF.

The chain recombines TRBV4-2 with TRBJ1-5, with D perhaps TRBD1 (5 bases). The ends were cut back, 0 bases at V and 6 bases at J, with 18 bases in the middle. The germline V gene encodes CDR1 LGHNA and CDR2 YNFKEQ. The CDR3 has 17 amino acids. CDR3 nucleotide sequence: TGTGCCAGCAGCCAAGATCCGCAGGACACCAAATCTCAGCCCCAGCATTTT. This sequence encodes CASSQDPQDTKSQPQHF.